What follows describes a single T cell receptor (beta chain). The source of the sample is a study of blood T cell repertoires in COVID-19. Study summary: There were acute and convalescent COVID-19 samples, and they came from the United States, Italy and Spain. T cells, B-cell-depleted T cells, or PBMCs provided the cDNA or gDNA that served as material.

Study processing details: The assay estimated nucleated cells by amplifying reference gene primers. TCRdb keeps only in-frame clones here, not all; method: immunoSEQ multiplex PCR. The DNA gave D and trimming, while V, J and clone size come from that table. The sample contains 150,000 to 200,000 clones, around 86% of which appear only once. The CDR3 consists of 13 residues. CDR1 and CDR2 (germline): SNHLY, FYNNEI. J was trimmed by 5 bases and V by 6 bases; bases with no gene match: 6. V usage is TRBV2 and J usage is TRBJ2-5; 7 positions agree with TRBD1. This TCR came from a man between 65 and 85 years old with acute or convalescent COVID-19. Sample: peripheral blood. The CDR3 DNA reads as TGTGCCAGCAGCGCTACAGGGGTGGAGACCCAGTACTTC. Translated, it gives CASSATGVETQYF.